This record looks at one T cell receptor (beta chain) sequence and its context. The antigen is not known. At the deep level, the assay was run. Replicate PCRs from sorted subsets contained around 200 ng DNA, which is some 32,000 T cell genomes. Only in-frame clones appear in the TCRdb table, and some are missing; sequencing was by immunoSEQ multiplex PCR. The repertoire holds more than 2,000,000 clones, with approximately 95% as singletons. This record belongs to a study of shared clonotypes between healthy human individuals. Donation came from healthy HIV-negative adults that had no recent acute infections or vaccinations. Study-wide results and caveats: Blood was the sole source, and tissue repertoires probably differ.

The V gene end was trimmed by 0 bases and the J gene end by 7 bases; junction bases not matched to a gene: 4. This CDR3 spans 15 amino acids. Germline V gene lookup returns CDR1 SGHRS and CDR2 YFSETQ. The clonotype was recovered from a man younger than 35 in good health. Some clones in this sample may be carry-over from other donors' samples. Source material: naive CD4+ T cells from PBMCs. Subset given: CD45RA+ positively selected. V gene TRBV5-1 combines with J gene TRBJ2-7; 13 nucleotides line up with TRBD2. The CDR3 reads CASSLDTSGRAEQYF. In DNA form, the CDR3 reads TGCGCCAGCAGCTTGGATACTAGCGGGAGGGCAGAGCAGTACTTC. Supplemented by reference TRBV5-1 and TRBJ2-7, the full variable domain reads KAGVTQTPRYLIKTRGQQVTLSCSPISGHRSVSWYQQTPGQGLQFLFEYFSETQRNKGNFPGRFSGRQFSNSRSEMNVSTLELGDSALYLCASSLDTSGRAEQYFGPGTRLTVT.